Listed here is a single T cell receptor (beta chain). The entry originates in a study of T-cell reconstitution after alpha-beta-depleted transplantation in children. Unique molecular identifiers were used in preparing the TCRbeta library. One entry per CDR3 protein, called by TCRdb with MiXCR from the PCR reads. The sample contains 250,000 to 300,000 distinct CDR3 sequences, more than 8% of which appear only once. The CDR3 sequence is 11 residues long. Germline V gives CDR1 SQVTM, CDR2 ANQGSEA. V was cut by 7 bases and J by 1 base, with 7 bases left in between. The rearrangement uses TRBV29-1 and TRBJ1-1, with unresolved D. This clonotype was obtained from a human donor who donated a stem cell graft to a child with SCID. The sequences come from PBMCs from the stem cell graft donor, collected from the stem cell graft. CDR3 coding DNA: TGCAGCGCGGACGGGAACACTGAAGCTTTCTTT. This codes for CSADGNTEAFF.